This T cell receptor (beta chain) came from a study of cytomegalovirus exposure and HLA in healthy donors (dated by TCRdb to 2016 to 2017). About the investigation overall: In an earlier analysis of about 560 of the donors, under 300 Gb of sequence data and 90 million to 130 million unique TCR beta sequences from some 170 million T cells were reported. An early release that covered some 630 HLA-typed donors contained approximately 300 gigabases of sequencing data and 85 million to 100 million unique TCR sequences. The genetic ancestry cluster associated with self-reported Caucasian donors included about four fifths of the 300 to 400 genotyped donors. The study aimed to test whether cataloging public T cell receptors could reveal signatures of past pathogen exposure. The study profiled the T cell repertoires of about 640 subjects by immunosequencing and related them to cytomegalovirus serostatus. In addition to the first cohort of approximately 670 subjects, a separate validation cohort of 130 or so different subjects was used. The study combined high-throughput TCR immunosequencing, statistical association of individual TCRs with disease status, and machine learning to predict cytomegalovirus infection status. A later analysis re-examined previously published TCR beta repertoires from 600 to 700 donors and added high-resolution HLA genotyping to investigate patterns of TCR occurrence. In the later analysis, no new phenotypic data were used to find candidate immune exposures; instead, reliance was placed on TCR beta sequences and their occurrence across donors. To decide whether each TCR beta V gene segment behaved as functional or pseudogenic, an earlier analysis of approximately 620 of the donors relied on high-throughput TCR beta sequencing. Donor age, sex, ethnicity and CMV serostatus were compiled alongside the repertoire data. Genome-wide SNP genotypes for about 55% of the roughly 670 donors were used in a later genetic analysis, which treated that subset as a discovery cohort. Every discovery cohort repertoire had been produced on one sequencing platform. Both class I and class II loci were covered by HLA typing, at four-digit resolution. Typing coverage differed by locus: A, B, C, DRB1 and DQB1 were typed in roughly 620-640 donors, DQA1 in 522, DPA1 in approximately 600, and DPB1 in approximately 450. Because of strong linkage in the cohort, a few DR-DQ haplotypes were treated as single units for association and clustering. Among about 390 genotyped donors of the cohort, an average of around 240,000 unique TCR beta nucleotide sequences were sequenced per donor, around a sixth of them non-productive.

The method was the immunoSEQ multiplex PCR assay. The multiplex PCR relied on a mix of 60 forward primers for TCR Vbeta segments and 13 reverse primers for TCR Jbeta segments. The CDR3 region of rearranged TCR beta genes was amplified from genomic DNA by a multiplex PCR assay. On the Illumina HiSeq System, the amplified TCR beta libraries were sequenced as 87-base-pair reads. The original methods were these. In a later analysis, roughly 80 million unique TCR beta chains were counted across the 690 or so repertoires, and around 10 million of these chains were shared by at least two donors. Raw reads were error-corrected and collapsed into unique sequences with a nearest-neighbor algorithm that merged closely related sequences to remove PCR and sequencing errors. Alignment of CDR3 sequences to IMGT reference sequences was used to assign V, D and J gene segments. For a sequence to be retained, a match of at least six nucleotides to both a V gene segment and a J gene segment was required. Rearrangements were classified as productive when the CDR3 lacked stop codons and remained in frame with V and J, and all other rearrangements were classified as non-productive. Following IMGT convention, CDR3 was defined as the stretch from the second conserved V-encoded cysteine to the conserved J-encoded phenylalanine. Sequences without an unambiguous match to a single V gene segment were excluded from the earlier analysis of a few hundred of the donors. In an earlier analysis of some 590 of the donors, a V segment was called functional when productive rearrangements were above 56.7%, and segregating when the standard deviation between donors exceeded 5%. A statistical classification framework was developed to diagnose cytomegalovirus status using the catalog of TCR beta chain sequences. V and J gene assignment, in a later analysis, came from comparing TCR nucleotide sequences with IMGT/GENE-DB human TR gene sequences. The TCRdist pipeline was used in a later analysis to assign CDR3 sequences and most-parsimonious VDJ recombination scenarios. In a later analysis, each TCR beta chain was defined by its CDR3 amino acid sequence together with its V-gene family, and reads lacking a unique V-gene family were excluded. In a later analysis, around 600 highly shared, low-generation-probability nucleotide sequences were removed to address suspected cross-contamination and a sequencing artifact. For each public chain, a later analysis derived a clonal expansion index from normalized ranks of inferred template counts within each repertoire. A later analysis computed generation probabilities with a VDJ recombination model fitted to out-of-frame rearrangements, and checked the results against IGoR. In a later analysis, hypergeometric tests were used to score TCR-TCR, TCR-HLA and TCR-CMV co-occurrence, with a repertoire-size bias correction applied to TCR pairs. False discovery rates were estimated in a later analysis by permuting HLA or CMV assignments 20 times. In a later analysis, co-occurring TCRs were grouped using DBSCAN, with TCRdist sequence similarity added in when clustering inside HLA-allele-positive subsets. Repertoires with fewer than 30,000 or more than 120,000 public chains, plus five repertoires with anomalous nucleotide sharing, were excluded from co-occurrence clustering. Drawn from immuneACCESS, this table holds only the in-frame rearrangements with V and J called that TCRdb kept. Clones are partly lost; checked studies trace under half to an unresolved V gene and leave the rest unexplained. The V and J calls and clone size were taken over from that table, and D and trimming were inferred from the DNA. The sample table lists 140,000 or so clones, around 75% of them with a count of one. The ten most abundant clones make up 1.2% of the sample.

For this clone: Which antigen it targets is not known. No much larger clone exists at a distance of one base, and base qualities are not known.

Deletion took 7 bases off V and 4 bases off J, with a span of 17 bases between the germline ends. Via the germline V gene, CDR1 is MDHEN and CDR2 SYDVKM. The CDR3 holds 16 amino acids from the cysteine to the phenylalanine. CDR3 DNA is the only sequence kept; it has 48 bases, read in frame from the first base. The cohort comprised more than 550 healthy bone marrow donors. At the time of sampling, every cohort member was nominally healthy, though immune exposures that went unrecorded were likely present. The donor tested CMV seronegative, placing the donor among the roughly 350 seronegative members of the cohort. Every donor gave a peripheral blood sample, and the peripheral blood mononuclear cells from that sample were used for TCR beta sequencing. The Qiagen DNeasy Blood Extraction Kit was used to extract genomic DNA from the blood cell samples. On the study overall, not on this receptor specifically: In a later analysis, the rate of TCR association differed among HLA loci, with DRB1 alleles having the most associated TCRs and HLA-C alleles having the fewest. Most CMV-associated TCR beta chains appeared to be HLA-restricted in a later analysis, and the HLA associations seemed to be driven largely by CMV exposure. Compared with equally common non-associated chains, HLA-associated TCR beta chains in a later analysis were more clonally expanded and had lower generation probabilities. Some IMGT-functional V segments, including TRBV6-2 and TRBV6-3, could not be distinguished by the 87-base-pair reads and were therefore excluded. When HLA alleles, especially DR and DQ, strongly co-occurred, attributing TCR associations to individual alleles was difficult. According to the authors, the approach could potentially be generalized to other disease states and immunological phenotypes. In a later genetic analysis, a missense DCLRE1C variant was associated with V-gene and J-gene trimming of TCR beta chains, and the association was replicated in an independent cohort. Linkage disequilibrium might explain the correlated functional status among segregating V segments, but an unknown experimental factor could not be ruled out. According to a later genetic analysis, donors in an Asian-associated ancestry cluster had fewer N-insertions in productive TCRs than the approximately 700-donor mean. The study gave a list of over 150 TCR beta chains associated with cytomegalovirus. Presence/absence analyses assumed roughly uniform sequencing depth across donors, an assumption that may not hold. A later analysis associated about 18,000 TCR beta sequences with specific HLA alleles at a false discovery rate of 0.05. According to a later analysis, parvovirus B19, influenza, CMV and Epstein-Barr virus appeared linked to several top co-occurrence clusters. Cytomegalovirus status was reported to be diagnosed by the classifier with high specificity and sensitivity in both the original and validation cohorts. Because HLA typing was missing for some donors at each locus, association tests included only the typed subset. For the cohort, immune exposure information was limited to CMV serostatus. Most TCR sequences were seen in very few donors, while some public TCRs were found in many individuals. Because counts were too low, roughly 18 rarely observed V segments, including chromosome 9 orphons, were left out of the earlier analysis of about 620 of the donors. A further reported finding was that TCR beta sequences accurately predicted the HLA-A and HLA-B alleles for most subjects in the first cohort. This cohort had only TCR beta chains sequenced, and the lack of alpha or paired-chain data limited which features could be detected. A group of highly shared sequence variants was considered likely to be a technical artifact of the sequencing pipeline. In an earlier analysis of approximately 590 of the donors, most TCR beta V segments were observed in productive rearrangements about 90% or about 30% of the time, broadly matching IMGT annotations. A few of the identified cytomegalovirus-associated TCR beta chains were confirmed in vitro to be specific for cytomegalovirus antigens.

The rearrangement combines TRBV28 with TRBJ2-6; no D gene call is confident. The sequence was obtained from a female donor in good health and CMV-seronegative. The sample consisted of PBMCs. Here is the DNA: TGTGCCAGCACCACCAGGATGCAGTCCGGGGCCAACGTCCTGACTTTC. Its protein product is CASTTRMQSGANVLTF.